Sequencing of this T cell receptor beta chain was carried out in a study of cytomegalovirus exposure and HLA in healthy donors. Primers included in the PCR were 60 Vbeta and 13 Jbeta primers. Assay: immunoSEQ multiplex PCR; the TCRdb copy retains only in-frame clones and omits some. The sample consists of 150,000 to 200,000 clones, around 77% of them appearing once. V was trimmed by 0 bases and J by 7 bases, leaving 13 bases between them. The CDR3 contains 14 residues. Per the germline V gene, CDR1 is SQVTM and CDR2 is ANQGSEA. This chain links TRBV29-1 with TRBJ2-1; D perhaps matches TRBD2 (5 bases). The sample taken for sequencing was PBMCs. This TCR was sampled from a man aged 40-55 years in good health and CMV-seronegative. CDR3 sequence: CSVEERVWANEQFF. CDR3 coding DNA: TGCAGCGTTGAAGAGCGGGTCTGGGCGAATGAGCAGTTCTTC.